This is a list of T cell receptor beta chains from one sample in a study of T cells in Graves' hyperthyroidism and ophthalmopathy. TCRdb reanalysed the multiplex PCR reads using MiXCR and keeps one entry per CDR3 protein. The sample carries 300,000 to 350,000 distinct CDR3 sequences, roughly 21% recorded once. The material sequenced was blood. Every receptor here comes from a woman aged 45-60 years with Graves' hyperthyroidism. The CDR3 runs from the conserved cysteine through the conserved F or W. Each record gives: J gene, V gene, D gene, clone size, CDR3 protein, CDR3 DNA. A D gene is named only where the DNA matches it firmly. A row's size may be missing; if present it is once, few, many or a size class.

TRBJ2-1 | TRBV5-4 | TRBD2 | few | CASSAGTSGILAYNEQFF | TGTGCCAGCAGCGCCGGGACTAGCGGGATTTTGGCCTACAATGAGCAGTTCTTC
TRBJ2-7 | TRBV7-9 | TRBD1 | - | CASSSGTGVFLYEQYF | TGTGCCAGCAGCTCCGGGACAGGGGTTTTTCTTTACGAGCAGTACTTC
TRBJ2-1 | TRBV12-3/TRBV12-4 | - | many | CASSLSERLNEQFF | TGTGCCAGCAGTTTGTCGGAGCGACTAAATGAGCAGTTCTTC
TRBJ2-7 | TRBV28 | TRBD1 | many | CASSLSDRARSYEQYF | TGTGCCAGCAGTTTATCGGACAGGGCGCGCTCCTACGAGCAGTACTTC
TRBJ2-7 | TRBV7-2 | - | many | CASSLVSGRLGEQYF | TGTGCCAGCAGCTTAGTTTCAGGCCGACTGGGGGAGCAGTACTTC
TRBJ1-5 | TRBV6-1 | TRBD1 | few | CASGNTGEWNQPQHF | TGTGCCAGCGGTAATACAGGGGAATGGAATCAGCCCCAGCATTTT
TRBJ2-5 | TRBV13 | TRBD1 | - | CASSPGTGEGTQYF | TGTGCCAGCAGCCCCGGGACAGGGGAGGGGACCCAGTACTTC
TRBJ2-7 | TRBV3-1 | - | many | CASSPVAERYEQYF | TGTGCCAGCAGTCCCGTAGCGGAGCGATACGAGCAGTACTTC
TRBJ1-5 | TRBV28 | - | - | CASRHPNSNQPQHF | TGTGCCAGCAGACACCCCAATAGCAATCAGCCCCAGCATTTT
TRBJ2-2 | TRBV7-9 | - | many | CASSLLLVGELFF | TGTGCCAGCAGCTTACTACTAGTCGGGGAGCTGTTTTTT
TRBJ1-5 | TRBV28 | TRBD1 | - | CASTQPGGYQPQHF | TGTGCCAGCACCCAACCAGGGGGTTATCAGCCCCAGCATTTT
TRBJ2-3 | TRBV29-1 | TRBD1 | once | CSVEDLHGRGTDTQYF | TGCAGCGTTGAAGATCTTCACGGCAGGGGGACCGATACGCAGTATTTT
TRBJ1-2 | TRBV5-1 | - | - | CASSPRQRGEGYTF | TGCGCCAGCAGCCCTAGACAGCGCGGGGAAGGCTACACCTTC
TRBJ2-1 | TRBV18 | - | many | CASSPDDSYNEQFF | TGTGCCAGCTCACCAGACGACTCCTACAATGAGCAGTTCTTC
TRBJ1-2 | TRBV28 | - | - | CASSSPGDQTGYGYTF | TGTGCCAGCAGTTCCCCTGGGGACCAGACAGGCTATGGCTACACCTTC
TRBJ2-3 | TRBV20-1 | TRBD2 | - | CSARWREGADTQYF | TGCAGTGCTAGATGGCGGGAGGGGGCAGATACGCAGTATTTT
TRBJ1-5 | TRBV15 | - | many | CATSRATEQPQHF | TGTGCCACCAGCAGGGCCACAGAGCAGCCCCAGCATTTT
TRBJ2-5 | TRBV5-8 | - | many | CASSLTRQAQYF | TGTGCCAGCAGCCTCACCAGACAGGCCCAGTACTTC
TRBJ2-5 | TRBV28 | - | - | CATSAPIDREGETQYF | TGTGCCACCAGTGCTCCGATTGACAGGGAGGGAGAGACCCAGTACTTC
TRBJ1-6 | TRBV10-3 | - | many | CAISESSVRNSPLHF | TGTGCCATCAGTGAGTCGAGTGTCCGGAATTCACCCCTCCACTTT
TRBJ1-6 | TRBV3-1 | - | - | CASSQGAPGLTRSPLHF | TGTGCCAGCAGCCAAGGGGCCCCGGGACTTACTCGTTCACCCCTCCACTTT
TRBJ1-2 | TRBV4-3 | - | - | CASSQDDRNRGAGSNYGYTF | TGCGCCAGCAGCCAAGATGATCGTAATCGCGGGGCAGGATCTAACTATGGCTACACCTTC
TRBJ1-2 | TRBV7-2 | TRBD1 | - | CASSSRTGGPNYGYTF | TGTGCCAGCAGCTCCCGTACAGGGGGCCCAAACTATGGCTACACCTTC
TRBJ1-1 | TRBV2 | TRBD1 | many | CASRGDRLNTEAFF | TGTGCCAGCAGGGGGGACAGATTGAACACTGAAGCTTTCTTT
TRBJ2-5 | TRBV6-1 | - | - | CASRGTIQETQYF | TGTGCCAGCAGAGGTACTATCCAAGAGACCCAGTACTTC
TRBJ1-2 | TRBV6-4 | - | many | CASSDSAGSGYGYTF | TGTGCCAGCAGTGACTCAGCAGGGTCGGGATATGGCTACACCTTC
TRBJ2-3 | TRBV12-3/TRBV12-4 | TRBD2 | many | CASSGTSGNPSTDTQYF | TGTGCCAGCAGTGGGACTAGCGGCAACCCAAGCACAGATACGCAGTATTTT
TRBJ1-3 | TRBV11-2 | TRBD1 | many | CASSLLGTGSGNTIYF | TGTGCCAGCAGCTTGTTGGGGACAGGCTCTGGAAACACCATATATTTT
TRBJ2-7 | TRBV20-1 | TRBD1 | many | CSARGTGVYEQYF | TGCAGTGCGAGAGGGACAGGGGTCTACGAGCAGTACTTC
TRBJ2-7 | TRBV18 | - | many | CASSPDMTWGSYEQYF | TGTGCCAGCTCACCAGATATGACATGGGGCTCCTACGAGCAGTACTTC
TRBJ2-7 | TRBV7-9 | TRBD2 | many | CASSSLAGGVEQYF | TGTGCCAGCAGCTCACTAGCGGGAGGGGTCGAGCAGTACTTC
TRBJ2-1 | TRBV3-1 | - | few | CASSHRFYNEQFF | TGTGCCAGCAGCCATCGATTCTACAATGAGCAGTTCTTC
TRBJ1-1 | TRBV20-1 | - | many | CSARDPFQGNTEAFF | TGCAGTGCTAGAGATCCGTTCCAGGGGAACACTGAAGCTTTCTTT
TRBJ1-1 | TRBV7-2 | - | many | CASSLDGSGFREAFF | TGTGCCAGCAGCTTAGATGGTTCTGGGTTCAGAGAAGCTTTCTTT
TRBJ1-1 | TRBV11-1 | - | - | CASSLVGVQMNTEAFF | TGTGCCAGCAGCTTAGTGGGGGTCCAAATGAACACTGAAGCTTTCTTT
TRBJ1-1 | TRBV7-8 | - | - | CASSPITLNTEAFF | TGTGCCAGCAGCCCGATTACACTGAACACTGAAGCTTTCTTT
TRBJ2-2 | TRBV29-1 | - | many | CSVDRGNTGELFF | TGCAGCGTTGATAGGGGGAACACCGGGGAGCTGTTTTTT
TRBJ1-1 | TRBV7-6 | - | few | CASSLGRKDTEAFF | TGTGCCAGCAGCTTAGGGAGGAAGGACACTGAAGCTTTCTTT
TRBJ2-7 | TRBV7-6 | - | few | CASSSLDGSEQYF | TGTGCCAGCAGCTCCCTAGACGGCTCCGAGCAGTACTTC
TRBJ2-3 | TRBV19 | - | once | CASSSSSGGASTDTQYF | TGTGCCAGTAGTTCTTCGTCTGGGGGAGCTAGCACAGATACGCAGTATTTT
TRBJ2-1 | TRBV7-3 | TRBD2 | - | CASSPIPGLAGDYNEQFF | TGTGCCAGCAGCCCAATCCCAGGACTAGCGGGAGACTACAATGAGCAGTTCTTC